The 6 T cell receptor beta chains below come from one sample, sequenced in a study of human T cells and chemical hapten exposure. TCRdb re-analysed the RACE reads in MiXCR, keeping a single row per CDR3 protein. The table shows about 180,000 distinct CDR3 sequences, with under 35% occurring only once. Time point: pre-sensitization, week 0. The sample's treatment: therapeutic diphenylcyclopropenone sensitization with weekly scalp DPC. The material sequenced was whole blood, taken in connection with sensitization to the hapten diphenylcyclopropenone (DPC). These receptors originate from a woman in her twenties or thirties with alopecia areata. Some clones in this sample may be carry-over from other donors' samples.

This clonotype has a single count. This sequence joins TRBV5-1 and TRBJ1-4; 8 positions match TRBD1. The CDR3 spans 15 residues. The V and J ends lost 7 bases and 3 bases, in that order; junction bases with no gene match: 8. Germline values: CDR1 SGHRS, CDR2 YFSETQ. The CDR3 region has the DNA TGCGCCAGCTCTTCGGGGGGACAGGCTAATGAAAAACTGTTTTTT. Translating gives CASSSGGQANEKLFF.

The V and J genes are TRBV12-3 or TRBV12-4 and TRBJ1-1; D not resolved. The CDR3 is made up of 13 amino acids. The V and J ends lost 7 bases and 3 bases respectively, with 12 bases between them. The CDR3 sequence: CASTGQLDTEAFF. CDR3 sequence (DNA): TGTGCCAGCACGGGCCAGTTGGACACTGAAGCTTTCTTT.

This sequence joins TRBV11-2 and TRBJ2-1; D is unclear. V was clipped by 1 base and J by 7 bases, with 14 bases between them. Germline V gene sequence: CDR1 SGHAT, CDR2 FQNNGV. The CDR3 covers 15 residues. The CDR3 nucleotides are TGTGCCAGCAGCTTAGGACGGACCCTGAGGAATGAGCAGTTCTTC. Residues: CASSLGRTLRNEQFF.

The genes are TRBV4-1 and TRBJ1-1; D remains ambiguous. V was trimmed by 1 base and J by 4 bases, leaving 10 bases between them. CDR3 size: 14 residues. Germline CDR1 is MGHRA and CDR2 is YSYEKL. The CDR3 DNA reads TGCGCCAGCAGCCAAGCCACGAGGATCACTGAAGCTTTCTTT. This gives the protein CASSQATRITEAFF.

This sequence joins TRBV29-1 and TRBJ2-1; D might be TRBD1 or TRBD2, each matching 5 bases. V lost 6 bases, J lost 8 bases, and 23 bases lay in between. This CDR3 spans 15 amino acids. Germline CDR1 is SQVTM and CDR2 is ANQGSEA. The CDR3 DNA follows: TGCAGCGTGGTGACGGGGCCTCATAACCTGGATGAGCAGTTCTTC. As protein: CSVVTGPHNLDEQFF.

The chain has TRBV7-9 and TRBJ1-6; D call uncertain. The CDR3 consists of 14 residues. Trimming shortened V by 3 bases and J by 8 bases, and 11 bases separated the two germline ends. Germline values: CDR1 SEHNR, CDR2 FQNEAQ (reference sequence). This CDR3 reads CASSFESFDSPLHF. The CDR3 bases are TGTGCCAGCAGCTTTGAGAGCTTTGATTCACCCCTCCACTTT.